This T cell receptor beta chain was identified during a study of T cell responses to AZD1222 COVID-19 vaccine (TCRdb year 2021). In the study overall: Because spike-specific TCR depth and breadth did not differ between the two schedules, AZD1222 recipients who got a second dose at roughly 4 weeks were pooled with those who got a second dose at roughly 12 weeks. TCR sequencing was performed for roughly 250 trial participants, of whom 207 were given two doses of AZD1222 and approximately 25 were given two doses of MenACWY control vaccine. Trial participants were enrolled by age into 18-55, 56-69 and 70-plus year subgroups, with roughly 160, 29 and 62 TCR-sequenced participants respectively. Overall study results and their limits: Conclusions about previously exposed vaccinees were limited because only six AZD1222 recipients were SARS-CoV-2 seropositive at baseline. After two AZD1222 doses, spike-specific TCR breadth and depth were significantly higher than at day 0 and than in MenACWY recipients. The vaccine-associated CD4 TCRs covered the entire spike protein, and the dominant responses fell in regions 160-218 and 743-854. No day 14 peak-response samples were available, so repertoires were characterized only after the peak T cell response. In the small 56-69-year group, the increase in depth fell short of significance, most likely because of low power. Reportedly, close to half of the unique spike-specific TCRs recognized epitopes lying outside the regions that are mutated in the B.1.351 and B.1.1.7 variants. Participants were mostly white British and included more females than males, and it was suggested by the authors that clonal diversity may have been underestimated.

The CDR3 regions of human TCRbeta chains were analyzed by immunosequencing. In the paper's pipeline: Repertoire TCRs were matched against a reference library of SARS-CoV-2-specific TCRs generated with the MIRA antigen-specificity platform. Breadth was defined as the fraction of unique TCRs that were SARS-CoV-2-associated. Depth was defined as the fraction of total T cells that were SARS-CoV-2-associated. Using the MIRA data, each spike-specific TCR was assigned both to the spike region to which the TCR was reactive and to a CD4 or CD8 class. Log10-transformed breadth and depth values were compared by one-way ANOVA with Sidak's multiple comparisons tests. This immuneACCESS table, as held by TCRdb, lists in-frame sequences with V and J called but not all clones. Of the missing ones, under half trace to an unresolved V gene in checked studies; the others have no known cause. V and J calls and clone size are copied from that table; D and trimming were computed from the DNA. Recorded for this sample are about 140,000 clones; 80% to 90% of them occurred a single time. 1.5% to 2% of the sample rests with the top ten.

The germline V gene provides CDR1 SNHLY and CDR2 FYNNEI. Its CDR3 holds 17 amino acids, cysteine through phenylalanine. Just the 51-base CDR3 DNA is kept, in frame starting at base 1. Ends trimmed: V by 6 bases, J by 12 bases; bases unmatched to a gene: 18. Per the publication, the time point label means: baseline before first vaccination. Samples from vaccinated people were obtained from the UK trials COV001 and COV002, which included a single-blind randomized controlled phase 2/3 trial of AZD1222 (ChAdOx1 nCoV-19) in healthy adults. Trial participant PBMC samples were collected at day 0 and day 28 after the second dose for TCRbeta chain sequencing. In regard to this clone: The antigen it recognizes is unknown. No base-level quality is on record; no much larger clone is a single base apart.

The origin of this receptor is an adult in good health. Here the sequenced sample was peripheral blood, taken on day 0 of AZD1222 vaccination. The chain joins TRBV2 to TRBJ2-1; a stretch of 12 junction bases matches TRBD1. In nucleotide form, the sequence is TGTGCCAGCAGCCCGGGGACAGGGGGCAGAGATATTGCAGGGCAGTTCTTC. This is translated as CASSPGTGGRDIAGQFF. With the rest looked up from the reference TRBV2 and TRBJ2-1 genes rather than sequenced, the full variable domain is EPEVTQTPSHQVTQMGQEVILRCVPISNHLYFYWYRQILGQKVEFLVSFYNNEISEKSEIFDDQFSVERPDGSNFTLKIRSTKLEDSAMYFCASSPGTGGRDIAGQFFGPGTRLTVL.